This T cell receptor (beta chain) was captured in a study of T cells after yellow fever vaccination. As for the study in general: It was SMART-Seq v4 Ultra Low Input that prepared the fractions with low cell numbers. Study-wide findings and caveats: Contamination of FACS-sorted repertoires by abundant clonotypes from the bulk population could occur. Relatively few clonotypes were ones that appeared in both CD4 and CD8 compartments.

The study made its TCR cDNA through 5'RACE template switching. That step introduced a universal primer site along with UMIs. TCRdb passed the 5' RACE reads through MiXCR, listing each CDR3 protein once. There are hundreds of thousands of distinct CDR3 sequences in the sample; less than 15% occur only once, and roughly 13% lies in the top ten. This clonotype was seen a few times. What it binds is unknown. The CDR3 has 12 amino acids. CDR1 is SGHTA and CDR2 is FQGTGA in the germline V gene. V shed 1 base and J shed 9 bases, with 7 bases lying between them. The chain links TRBV7-3 to TRBJ2-1; D is ambiguous. Sequencing used PBMCs, obtained on the day of the yellow fever booster vaccination. This clonotype was sampled from a young man who received the YFV17D yellow fever vaccine. The CDR3 DNA is TGTGCCAGCAGCTTAATAAATGGTGAGCAGTTCTTC. It encodes CASSLINGEQFF.